The 21 T cell receptor beta chains listed next were all sequenced from one sample in a study of regulatory T cells in long-lasting Graves disease. The time point denotes: newly diagnosed GD, antithyroid drugs for less than 3 months. TCR sequences were obtained from RNA taken from PBMCs. Building of the TCR beta libraries involved iRepertoire HTBI primers and Arm-PCR of CDR3 regions. TCRdb re-called the multiplex PCR reads through MiXCR, storing one row per CDR3 protein. Among 240,000 or so distinct CDR3 sequences listed, about 19% were seen once. This specimen was peripheral blood mononuclear cells (PBMCs), taken at new diagnosis, from a patient treated with antithyroid drugs. All receptors come from a female donor with Graves disease.

This clonotype was seen ten or more times. V usage is TRBV3-1 and J usage is TRBJ1-5; no definite D call. Deletions cut 3 bases from V and 5 bases from J, with 8 bases between. The germline gives CDR1 LGHDT, CDR2 YNNKEL (reference sequence). This CDR3 spans 13 amino acids. The CDR3 DNA sequence: TGTGCCAGCAGCCATATGAGTGATCAGCCCCAGCATTTT. This gives the protein CASSHMSDQPQHF.

The rearrangement links TRBV20-1 to TRBJ2-1; TRBD2 matches 10 bases. With V trimmed by 5 bases and J by 2 bases, 3 bases remained unmatched. CDR3 length: 14 amino acids. Germline V CDR1 and CDR2: DFQATT, SNEGSKA (reference sequence). CDR3 loop: CSAGAGGPYNEQFF. The CDR3 DNA reads TGCAGTGCTGGAGCGGGGGGGCCCTACAATGAGCAGTTCTTC.

This clonotype has ten or more counts. CDR3 in DNA: TGTGCCAGCAGCGATAGACAGGCGGTGGGAGCTTTCTTT. This sequence encodes CASSDRQAVGAFF. The V and J genes are TRBV4-2 and TRBJ1-1; possibly TRBD1 for D (6 bases). The ends were cut back, 5 bases at V and 10 bases at J, with 17 bases in the middle. This CDR3 contains 13 residues. Germline values: CDR1 LGHNA, CDR2 YNFKEQ.

This clonotype was seen more than once but under ten times. The chain carries TRBV9 and TRBJ2-1; 7 bases map to TRBD1. V trimming: 2 bases; J trimming: 6 bases; junction bases outside the gene matches: 11. This CDR3 comprises 16 residues. CDR1 SGDLS and CDR2 YYNGEE come from the germline V gene. The DNA of the CDR3 is TGTGCCAGCAGCGTTCGAGGGGGCAGGGCGGGCAATGAGCAGTTCTTC. This sequence encodes CASSVRGGRAGNEQFF.

The chain employs TRBV6-1 and TRBJ2-7; 9 nucleotides agree with TRBD1. Germline trimming cut 10 bases from V and 2 bases from J; bases unmatched to any gene: 6. Germline V CDR1 and CDR2: MNHNS, SASEGT. CDR3 size: 13 residues. The DNA for the CDR3 is TGTGCCACACAACAGGGGGCCCCCTACGAGCAGTACTTC. The encoded protein is CATQQGAPYEQYF.

This clonotype was seen ten or more times. This chain connects TRBV27 to TRBJ2-1; 11 positions match TRBD2. CDR1 MNHEY and CDR2 SMNVEV come from the germline V gene (reference sequence). The CDR3 runs to 15 residues. Trimming cost V 3 bases and J 8 bases; bases outside gene matches: 6. The CDR3 sequence is CASSFVLAGVDEQFF. CDR3 nucleotide sequence: TGTGCCAGCAGTTTCGTACTAGCGGGAGTCGATGAGCAGTTCTTC.

The sample holds many counts of this clonotype. The chain links TRBV7-2 to TRBJ2-3, with 8 bases identical to TRBD2. Germline loops: CDR1 SGHTA, CDR2 FQGNSA. CDR3 length: 15 residues. V lost 4 bases and J lost 4; bases outside the gene matches: 7. The CDR3 region has the DNA TGTGCCAGCAGCTCCCGTGCGGGGGGCGCAGATACGCAGTATTTT. The encoded protein is CASSSRAGGADTQYF.

This clonotype has a count of ten or more. This chain joins TRBV4-1 and TRBJ2-7; D not resolved. The CDR3 length is 15 residues. Trimming removed 1 base at V and 0 bases at J, with 10 bases between. Germline loops: CDR1 MGHRA, CDR2 YSYEKL. This CDR3 is CASSQVEISSYEQYF. In DNA, the CDR3 is TGCGCCAGCAGCCAAGTAGAAATAAGCTCCTACGAGCAGTACTTC.

This clonotype was seen only once. This probably arose from a read error, given a far larger clone one base away. The gene calls are TRBV2 and TRBJ2-1; 7 bases match TRBD2. Judging by the DNA end, TRBJ2-7 fits better; the J call may be wrong. The V gene's germline CDR1 is SNHLY and CDR2 FYNNEI. CDR3 length equals 17 residues. For the CDR3, the DNA is TGTGCCAGCAGTTCCTCGCCCTCAGCGGGATCCTACAATGAGCAGTACTTC. This gives the protein CASSSSPSAGSYNEQYF.

The rearrangement links TRBV4-1 to TRBJ2-3; no clear D. The CDR3 contains 14 residues. Trimming removed 2 bases from V and 2 bases from J, with 8 bases in between. Per germline, CDR1 MGHRA and CDR2 YSYEKL. The CDR3 is CASSQSGNTDTQYF. CDR3 nucleotides: TGCGCCAGCAGCCAATCAGGAAACACAGATACGCAGTATTTT.

This clonotype was counted ten times or more. The chain carries TRBV2 and TRBJ2-3; D is perhaps TRBD2 (6 bases). This CDR3 spans 13 amino acids. CDR1 is SNHLY, CDR2 FYNNEI, per germline. With 2 bases removed from V and 5 bases from J, the gap between germline ends came to 8 bases. The CDR3 sequence: CASSERGKDTQYF. The DNA for the CDR3 is TGTGCCAGCAGTGAACGCGGGAAAGATACGCAGTATTTT.

This clonotype was picked up a small number of times. An end of the junction does not agree with germline; a read error may underlie this. J is TRBJ2-1 and V is TRBV7-9; 9 bases fit TRBD2. The CDR3 has 9 amino acids. Per the germline V gene, CDR1 is SEHNR and CDR2 is FQNEAQ (reference sequence). The CDR3 region has the DNA TGTGCCAGCAGCCGCGCGGGGGGGTTC. Its translation: CASSRAGGF.

Concerning this clonotype: The CDR3 ends on some other residue instead of the conserved phenylalanine or tryptophan, so this is likely a read error. The rearrangement links TRBV2 to TRBJ2-5; D possibly corresponds to TRBD1 (6 bases). Germline CDR1 SNHLY, CDR2 FYNNEI. CDR3 size: 14 residues. Trimming cost V 3 bases and J 5 bases, with 13 bases left between them. The CDR3 sequence: CASSDTGTAETQYL. For the CDR3, the DNA is TGTGCCAGCAGTGACACAGGGACCGCGGAGACCCAGTACCTC.

This clonotype was seen more than once but under ten times. This rearrangement joins TRBV6-2 or TRBV6-3 to TRBJ2-5; TRBD1 matches 9 bases. From germline, CDR1 is MNHEY and CDR2 SVGEGT. The ends lost 6 bases at V and 5 bases at J; junction bases unmatched: 19. The CDR3 runs 18 residues. The CDR3 here is CASRKTGTGFRVDETQYF. DNA for the CDR3: TGTGCCAGCAGGAAAACCGGGACAGGGTTTCGGGTCGACGAGACCCAGTACTTC.

This clonotype was recorded many times. The chain recombines TRBV9 with TRBJ2-6; D unresolved. In germline, CDR1 is SGDLS, CDR2 YYNGEE. The CDR3 runs to 14 residues. V was pared by 5 bases and J by 4 bases, with 10 bases between. The CDR3 sequence: CASRDESGANVLTF. The CDR3 bases are TGTGCCAGCAGGGACGAGTCCGGGGCCAACGTCCTGACTTTC.

This clonotype was observed many times. This chain links TRBV20-1 with TRBJ2-7; 8 bases agree with TRBD1. The CDR3 runs to 13 residues. V was pared by 7 bases and J by 2 bases, with 7 bases of the junction left unmatched. Looked up from germline, CDR1 is DFQATT and CDR2 is SNEGSKA (reference sequence). The CDR3 region has the DNA TGCAGTGTATCCGGGACAGGCGCCTACGAGCAGTACTTC. As protein: CSVSGTGAYEQYF.

At least ten counts were recorded for this clonotype. This rearrangement joins TRBV10-3 to TRBJ2-3; D is unresolved. The V and J ends lost 5 bases and 4 bases respectively, with 7 bases between them. Germline loops: CDR1 ENHRY, CDR2 SYGVKD. The CDR3 spans 12 residues. CDR3 residues: CAISPAADTQYF. In DNA form, the CDR3 reads TGTGCCATCAGTCCGGCAGCAGATACGCAGTATTTT.

This clonotype came up many times. The gene calls are TRBV3-1 and TRBJ2-2; D not resolved. Germline CDR1 LGHDT, CDR2 YNNKEL (reference sequence). Trimming stripped 5 bases from V and 1 base from J, with 8 bases between. The CDR3 covers 14 residues. In nucleotides, the CDR3 is TGTGCCAGCAGCGGAAACAGGAACACCGGGGAGCTGTTTTTT. Its protein is CASSGNRNTGELFF.

This clonotype was found many times. The chain uses TRBV6-5 and TRBJ2-7; D is uncertain. From germline, CDR1 is MNHEY and CDR2 SVGAGI. This CDR3 is 14 amino acids long. V was pared by 0 bases and J by 0 bases, with 6 bases between. The CDR3 loop is CASSYSSSSYEQYF. DNA of the CDR3: TGTGCCAGCAGTTACTCGTCAAGCTCCTACGAGCAGTACTTC.

This clonotype was detected many times. This chain joins TRBV3-1 and TRBJ2-7; D possibly matches TRBD1 or TRBD2 (5 bases each). This CDR3 is built from 14 residues. Germline V lookup: CDR1 LGHDT, CDR2 YNNKEL (reference sequence). V was pared by 2 bases and J by 0 bases, with 8 bases between. CDR3: CASSQQGASYEQYF. The CDR3 nucleotides read TGTGCCAGCAGCCAACAGGGAGCCTCCTACGAGCAGTACTTC.

Worth noting for this clonotype: This likely came from a read error, as a far larger clone is one base away. V and J are TRBV11-2 and TRBJ1-1, with D hard to call. The germline V gene has CDR1 SGHAT and CDR2 FQNNGV. CDR3 length: 14 amino acids. CDR3 nucleotide sequence: TGTGCCAGCAGCTCGACTGATATGAACACTGAAGCTTCCTTT. Protein: CASSSTDMNTEASF.